This TCR beta chain was sequenced in a study of OX40 agonist ivuxolimab in advanced cancers. This clone has just one count. The length of the CDR3 is 12 residues. V shed 7 bases, J shed 8 bases, and the junction held 8 bases outside the gene matches. Germline V gives CDR1 SGHRS, CDR2 YFSETQ. Data came from immunoSEQ multiplex PCR; TCRdb stores just in-frame clones and leaves some out. The repertoire includes approximately 82,000 clones, less than 90% of them detected once, and 0.75% to 0.85% sits in the top ten. The sample in question was CD4+ or CD8+ T cells sorted from blood, obtained in a trial of the OX40 agonist ivuxolimab. This clonotype originated in an adult with an advanced solid tumor such as melanoma, head and neck, liver or kidney cancer. The chain recombines TRBV5-1 with TRBJ1-1; 7 bases agree with TRBD1. CDR3 sequence (DNA): TGCGCCAGCTATCACAGGGGATCCGAAGCTTTCTTT. This translates into CASYHRGSEAFF.